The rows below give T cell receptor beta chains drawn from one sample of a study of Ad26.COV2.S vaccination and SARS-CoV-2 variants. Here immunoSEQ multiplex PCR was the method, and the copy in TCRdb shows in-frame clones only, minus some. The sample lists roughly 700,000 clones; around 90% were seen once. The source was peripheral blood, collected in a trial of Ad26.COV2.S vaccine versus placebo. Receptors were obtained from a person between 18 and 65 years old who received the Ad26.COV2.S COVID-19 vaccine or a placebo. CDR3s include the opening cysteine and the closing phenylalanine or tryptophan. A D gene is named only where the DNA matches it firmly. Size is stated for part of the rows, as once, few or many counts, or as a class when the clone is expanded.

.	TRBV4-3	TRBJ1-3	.	TGCGCCAGCAGCCAAGAACTCTCTGGAAACACCATATATTTT	CASSQELSGNTIYF
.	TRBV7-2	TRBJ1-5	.	TGTGCCAGCAGCTTCTCAACGAGGCGCAATCAGCCCCAGCATTTT	CASSFSTRRNQPQHF
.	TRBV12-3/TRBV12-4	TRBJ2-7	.	TGTGCCAGCAGGGTGACAGGAACCCAGGGTCTGTACTTC	CASRVTGTQGLYF
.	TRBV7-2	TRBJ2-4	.	TGTGCCAGCAGCCCAACCTTAAACATTCAGTACTTC	CASSPTLNIQYF
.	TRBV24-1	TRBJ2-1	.	TGTGCCACCAGTGATTTGGGGAGTAATGAGCAGTTCTTC	CATSDLGSNEQFF
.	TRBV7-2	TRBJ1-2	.	TGTGCCAGCAGCCCCAAGGGGTTCTATGGCTACACCTTC	CASSPKGFYGYTF
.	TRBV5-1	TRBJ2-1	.	TGCGCCAGCAGCTTGGGTAATGAGCAGTTCTTC	CASSLGNEQFF
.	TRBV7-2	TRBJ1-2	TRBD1	TGTGCCAGCAGCTTTGGGGGGGACAGAGCTAACTATGGCTACACCTTC	CASSFGGDRANYGYTF
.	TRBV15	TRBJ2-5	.	TGTGCCACCAGCAGAGATCTACGGCCGCCGCGGCAAGAGACCCAGTACTTC	CATSRDLRPPRQETQYF
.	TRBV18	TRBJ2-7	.	TGTGCCAGCTCACCGCCTGGCAGGGTCTTCTACGAGCAGTACTTC	CASSPPGRVFYEQYF
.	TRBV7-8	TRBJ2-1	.	TGTGCCAGCAGCTTAAGCCTGTCAGGGCTAAACAATGAGCAGTTCTTC	CASSLSLSGLNNEQFF
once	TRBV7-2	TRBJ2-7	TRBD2	TGTGCCAGCAGCTTGGACATGGCGCGGGGGGGAGGCGAGCAGTACTTC	CASSLDMARGGGEQYF
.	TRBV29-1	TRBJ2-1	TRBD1	TGCAGCGTCAGACAGGGGGGAGACAATGAGCAGTTCTTC	CSVRQGGDNEQFF
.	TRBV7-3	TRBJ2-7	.	TGTGCCAGCAGCCCGGGCCCTAGCTCCTACGAGCAGTACTTC	CASSPGPSSYEQYF
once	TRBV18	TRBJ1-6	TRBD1	TGTGCCAGCTCCCAAACGACGGACAGGGCGGGATCACCCCTCCACTTT	CASSQTTDRAGSPLHF
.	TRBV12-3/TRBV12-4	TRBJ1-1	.	TGTGCCAGCAGTTCCAGGGATCATGAAGCTTTCTTT	CASSSRDHEAFF
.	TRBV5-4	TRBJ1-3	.	TGTGCCAGCAGCTCCACCATGAGCTCTGGAAACACCATATATTTT	CASSSTMSSGNTIYF
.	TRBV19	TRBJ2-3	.	TGTGCCAGTAGCCCCGCACCGGGCACAGATACGCAGTATTTT	CASSPAPGTDTQYF
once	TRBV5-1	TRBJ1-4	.	TGCGCCAGCAGCTTGTTGGGCAGCAACTCTGCAACTAATGAAAAACTGTTTTTT	CASSLLGSNSATNEKLFF
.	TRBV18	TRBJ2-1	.	TGTGCCAGCTCACCACGTCAGGGGTGGGGGTTCTTC	CASSPRQGWGFF
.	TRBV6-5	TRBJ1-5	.	TGTGCCAGCAGCTTGCGGGGCAATCAGCCCCAGCATTTT	CASSLRGNQPQHF
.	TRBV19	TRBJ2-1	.	TGTGCCAGTAGTATAAGGGCTCCCCCATACAATGAGCAGTTCTTC	CASSIRAPPYNEQFF
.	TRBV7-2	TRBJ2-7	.	TGTGCCAGCAGCTTAGTGTCACCGGGGGCCTACGAGCAGTACTTC	CASSLVSPGAYEQYF
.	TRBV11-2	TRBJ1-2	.	TGTGCCAGCAGTCCCGGGGGAGCGTATGGCTACACCTTC	CASSPGGAYGYTF
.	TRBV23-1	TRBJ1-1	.	TGCGCCAGCACCAGACGACCCCTTGGGGCTGAAGCTTTCTTT	CASTRRPLGAEAFF
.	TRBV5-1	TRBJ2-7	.	TGCGCCAGCAGCTTGGCCGGGGGAGACGAGCAGTACTTC	CASSLAGGDEQYF
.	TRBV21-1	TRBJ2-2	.	TGTGCCAGCAGCAAAGTGAGCGGGGAGCTGTTTTTT	CASSKVSGELFF
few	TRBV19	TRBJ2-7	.	TGTGCCAGTAGTGTGGGAATTGCCAAAGGAAATTTCTACGAGCAGTACTTC	CASSVGIAKGNFYEQYF
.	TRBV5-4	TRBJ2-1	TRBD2	TGTGCCAGCGCGGGACTAGGAACTCAGCAGTTCTTC	CASAGLGTQQFF
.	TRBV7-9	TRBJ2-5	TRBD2	TGTGCCAGCAGCTTACTAGCGGTCCAAGAGACCCAGTACTTC	CASSLLAVQETQYF
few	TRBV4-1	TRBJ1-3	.	TGCGCCAGCAGCCAAGTGTACAAGTCTGGAAACACCATATATTTT	CASSQVYKSGNTIYF
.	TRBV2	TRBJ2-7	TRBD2	TGTGCCAGCAGTGAACTAGCGGGGGTTTACGAGCAGTACTTC	CASSELAGVYEQYF
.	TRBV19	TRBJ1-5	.	TGTGCCAGTAGTACCCAGGGCGGGAGTCAGCCCCAGCATTTT	CASSTQGGSQPQHF
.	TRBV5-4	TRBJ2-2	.	TGTGCCAGCAGCCCACCCCTCAGGGAGAACACCGGGGAGCTGTTTTTT	CASSPPLRENTGELFF
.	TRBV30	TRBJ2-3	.	TGTGCCTGGAGTGTACGGAAGCGGAGCACAGATACGCAGTATTTT	CAWSVRKRSTDTQYF
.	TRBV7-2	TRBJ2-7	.	TGTGCCAGCAGCCCACAGGGCCTAAGCACCTACGAGCAGTACTTC	CASSPQGLSTYEQYF
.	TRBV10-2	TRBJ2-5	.	TGCGCCAGCACCTATATCGGGGGAGAGACCCAGTACTTC	CASTYIGGETQYF
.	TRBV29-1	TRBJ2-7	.	TGCAGCGTTGAAAGGGGGGGCGGACTAAACGAGCAGTACTTC	CSVERGGGLNEQYF
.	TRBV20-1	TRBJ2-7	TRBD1	TGCAGTGCCTCGGGACAGGGTGAGCAGTACTTC	CSASGQGEQYF